What follows is one T cell receptor (beta chain) and its context. Its antigen is not known. TCRdb keeps only in-frame clones here, not all; method: immunoSEQ multiplex PCR. The data show fewer than 75,000 clones, around 80% seen once. The entry originates in a study of OX40 agonist ivuxolimab in advanced cancers. Study summary: Ivuxolimab, which is an agonistic anti-OX40 (CD134) antibody, was administered to the patients.

Points from the study as a whole: Some patients who did not respond also had low normalized T-cell clonal expansion. Near-lowest levels of clonal expansion characterized partial responders at 0.1-3.0 mg/kg.

Sequenced material: CD4+ or CD8+ T cells sorted from blood, taken in a trial of the OX40 agonist ivuxolimab. The clonotype originates from an adult with an advanced solid tumor such as melanoma, head and neck, liver or kidney cancer.

CDR3 DNA: TGTGCCAGCAGCCAAGATGCCCCTTTCTCCTACGAGCAGTACTTC. It translates to CASSQDAPFSYEQYF. This rearrangement joins TRBV4-2 to TRBJ2-7; D ambiguous. The CDR3 length is 15 residues. Germline-derived CDR1 and CDR2 are LGHNA and YNFKEQ. V lost 0 bases and J lost 0, with 9 bases in between.